The 9 T cell receptor beta chains below come from one sample, sequenced in a study of blood T cell repertoires in COVID-19. Sequencing used immunoSEQ multiplex PCR; TCRdb keeps in-frame clones, though not all of them. Of approximately 250,000 clones detected, 85% appear once; the ten largest clones hold 9.1%. Source material: PBMCs or T cells enriched from blood (not recorded which). The receptor set was obtained from a woman between 50 and 59 years old with acute COVID-19.

The sample holds a few counts of this clone. The chain links TRBV9 to TRBJ1-2; D is possibly TRBD1 (6 bases). The CDR3 sequence is 15 residues long. Trimming shortened V by 5 bases and J by 8 bases, and 22 bases separated the two germline ends. Per germline, CDR1 SGDLS and CDR2 YYNGEE. CDR3 in DNA: TGTGCCAGCAGTGAAGGACAGTCGTTTCTAGGGGGCTACACCTTC. Amino acid sequence: CASSEGQSFLGGYTF.

This clone was found once. This rearrangement joins TRBV9 to TRBJ2-3; 11 nucleotides line up with TRBD2. The CDR3 contains 18 residues. The junction had 11 bases not matched to a gene; V was cut back by 0 bases and J by 5 bases. Germline assignment: CDR1 SGDLS and CDR2 YYNGEE. The CDR3 sequence: CASSVELAGAGVKDTQYF. In DNA, the CDR3 is TGTGCCAGCAGCGTAGAACTAGCGGGGGCGGGCGTTAAAGATACGCAGTATTTT.

The chain recombines TRBV19 with TRBJ1-1; perhaps TRBD1 as D (6 bases). CDR1 and CDR2 from the germline V gene are LNHDA and SQIVND (reference sequence). The V and J ends lost 0 bases and 10 bases respectively, with 21 bases between them. The CDR3 runs 16 residues. CDR3 in amino acids: CASSIDFGTGRGGAFF. In DNA, the CDR3 is TGTGCCAGTAGTATAGATTTTGGTACAGGGAGAGGGGGAGCTTTCTTT.

This sequence joins TRBV12-3 or TRBV12-4 and TRBJ1-4; D ambiguous. Trimming stripped 6 bases from V and 7 bases from J, with 12 bases between. The CDR3 is 13 residues long. The CDR3 loop reads CASRATRGEKLFF. CDR3 coding DNA: TGTGCCAGCAGAGCGACTCGAGGTGAAAAACTGTTTTTT.

The J gene is TRBJ1-2, the V gene TRBV14; possibly TRBD1 for D (6 bases). Deletions cut 3 bases from V and 8 bases from J, with 16 bases between. Germline V lookup: CDR1 SGHDN, CDR2 FVKESK. The CDR3 has 14 amino acids. CDR3 coding DNA: TGTGCCAGCAGCCATGTCGGGACATTTAAGGGCTACACCTTC. It codes for CASSHVGTFKGYTF.

The chain combines TRBV10-3 with TRBJ2-1; TRBD1 might be the D (5 bases). V lost 4 bases, J lost 6 bases, and 10 bases lay in between. The CDR3 is 13 amino acids. The germline V gene encodes CDR1 ENHRY and CDR2 SYGVKD. This CDR3 reads CAISGGFSNEQFF. The CDR3 region has the DNA TGTGCCATCAGTGGGGGCTTCTCCAATGAGCAGTTCTTC.

V and J are TRBV7-8 and TRBJ1-4; D is perhaps TRBD1 (5 bases). The CDR3 loop spans 18 amino acids. Trimming removed 4 bases from V and 8 bases from J, with 26 bases in between. CDR1 SGHVS and CDR2 FQNEAQ come from the germline V gene. The CDR3 protein is CASSSRRYGLSRGEKLFF. As DNA, the CDR3 is TGTGCCAGCAGCTCCAGACGCTACGGACTTTCACGGGGGGAAAAACTGTTTTTT.

V is TRBV10-1 and J is TRBJ2-3, with D possibly TRBD2 on 5 matching bases. Deletions cut 4 bases from V and 1 base from J, with 9 bases between. Germline V lookup: CDR1 WNHNN, CDR2 SYGVQD (reference sequence). The CDR3 consists of 14 residues. CDR3 sequence (DNA): TGCGCCAGCAGTGGGGGAGACGGCACAGATACGCAGTATTTT. Translating gives CASSGGDGTDTQYF.

The chain recombines TRBV4-1 with TRBJ2-7; 8 bases line up with TRBD2. The V gene end was trimmed by 3 bases and the J gene end by 7 bases; junction bases not matched to a gene: 14. The germline CDR1 and CDR2 sequences are MGHRA and YSYEKL. There are 16 residues in the CDR3. The CDR3 here is CASSHHGLATVIEQYF. For the CDR3, the DNA is TGCGCCAGCAGCCACCACGGACTAGCTACGGTGATAGAGCAGTACTTC.